Each of the 26 T cell receptor beta chains below was sequenced from the same sample in a study of beta chain features in type 1 diabetes. The entirety of the isolated RNA underwent reverse transcription, so expressed TCRB transcripts were sequenced. Clones were sequenced by immunoSEQ multiplex PCR, and TCRdb holds only the in-frame ones, with some missing. The table includes about 210,000 clones, about 11% detected once. The source material was central memory CD4+ T cells from blood. Receptors were obtained from a man aged 18 to 30 in good health.

This clone was seen a handful of times. A read error is the likely source, as a far larger clone sits one nucleotide away. The chain combines TRBV7-2 with TRBJ2-5; D is undetermined. CDR3 length: 13 residues. V was cut by 1 base and J by 5 bases, with 8 bases left in between. Germline V lookup: CDR1 SGHTA, CDR2 FQGNSA. CDR3 sequence reads: CASSLVRAETQYF. In DNA, the CDR3 is TGTGCCAGCAGCTTAGTTCGTGCGGAGACCCAGTACTTC.

V gene TRBV7-8 combines with J gene TRBJ2-1, with TRBD2 matching 11 bases. This CDR3 is 15 amino acids long. V gave up 5 bases and J gave up 10 bases; unmatched junction bases: 10. Germline assignment: CDR1 SGHVS and CDR2 FQNEAQ. The CDR3 DNA reads as TGTGCCAGCAGCACTAGCGGGGGACGAACAGCAGAGCAGTTCTTC. Translated: CASSTSGGRTAEQFF.

This clone turned up a few times. The chain employs TRBV6-6 and TRBJ2-5, with TRBD1 as a possible D gene (5 bases). The germline V gene encodes CDR1 MNHNY and CDR2 SVGAGI (reference sequence). The ends were cut back, 5 bases at V and 1 base at J, with 11 bases in the middle. This CDR3 contains 14 residues. The CDR3 DNA reads as TGTGCCAGCAGTGACTTAACAGGCCAAGAGACCCAGTACTTC. This gives the protein CASSDLTGQETQYF.

The V call is TRBV6-5, the J call TRBJ2-7; D is possibly TRBD1 (6 bases). V was shortened by 4 bases and J by 0 bases, with 16 bases between the two germline ends. CDR1 is MNHEY and CDR2 is SVGAGI in the germline V gene. This CDR3 region has 16 residues. The CDR3: CASSSRDRTASYEQYF. The CDR3 coding sequence is TGTGCCAGCAGTTCACGCGACAGGACAGCCTCCTACGAGCAGTACTTC.

This clone has a count of ten or more. V is TRBV7-9 and J is TRBJ2-5, with 12 bases lining up with TRBD2. This CDR3 comprises 13 residues. CDR1 and CDR2 (germline): SEHNR, FQNEAQ (reference sequence). V shed 3 bases and J 7 bases; nucleotides not matched to a gene: 0. CDR3 DNA sequence: TGTGCCAGCAGCTTGGGACTAGCGGGGACCCAGTACTTC. Translating gives CASSLGLAGTQYF.

The V gene is TRBV2, the J gene TRBJ2-1; 11 bases align to TRBD2. The CDR3 has 14 amino acids. Germline loops: CDR1 SNHLY, CDR2 FYNNEI. The V gene end was trimmed by 7 bases and the J gene end by 2 bases; junction bases not matched to a gene: 1. The CDR3 nucleotides read TGTGCCAGCACGACTAGCGGGACCTACAATGAGCAGTTCTTC. Protein sequence: CASTTSGTYNEQFF.

This clone has only a few counts. The chain is built from TRBV2 and TRBJ2-5; D is undetermined. V lost 0 bases and J 6 bases, leaving 11 bases between the germline ends. Looked up from germline, CDR1 is SNHLY and CDR2 is FYNNEI. The CDR3 totals 14 residues. The CDR3 DNA sequence: TGTGCCAGCAGTGAAGCGGCATCGCAGAAGACCCAGTACTTC. This translates into CASSEAASQKTQYF.

The table lists this clone with many counts. This sample also contains other DNA sequences that code for the same CDR3. The chain has TRBV9 and TRBJ1-1; D gene unclear. The CDR3 is 13 amino acids. Germline loops: CDR1 SGDLS, CDR2 YYNGEE. The ends were cut back, 4 bases at V and 0 bases at J, with 7 bases in the middle. The CDR3 here is CASSLNMNTEAFF. Written as DNA, the CDR3 is TGTGCCAGCAGCTTGAATATGAACACTGAAGCTTTCTTT. Combining the CDR3 with reference TRBV9 and TRBJ1-1 gives the whole variable domain DSGVTQTPKHLITATGQRVTLRCSPRSGDLSVYWYQQSLDQGLQFLIQYYNGEERAKGNILERFSAQQFPDLHSELNLSSLELGDSALYFCASSLNMNTEAFFGQGTRLTVV.

The J gene is TRBJ2-1, the V gene TRBV30; 8 nucleotides line up with TRBD2. CDR1 is GTSNPN, CDR2 SVGIG, per germline (reference sequence). V was clipped by 4 bases and J by 7 bases; unmatched bases: 12. The length of the CDR3 is 15 residues. CDR3 sequence: CAWNWGSGSQNEQFF. The CDR3 nucleotides read TGTGCCTGGAATTGGGGCAGCGGGAGTCAGAATGAGCAGTTCTTC.

This clone was observed a handful of times. V usage is TRBV18 and J usage is TRBJ2-7, with 9 nucleotides matching TRBD1. Unmatched junction bases numbered 7, after V lost 3 bases and J lost 7 bases. Germline V gene lookup returns CDR1 KGHSH and CDR2 LQKENI. The CDR3 sequence is 14 residues long. The DNA of the CDR3 is TGTGCCAGCTCACCGGGACAGGGATCGGGAGAGCAGTACTTC. Its translation: CASSPGQGSGEQYF.

This rearrangement joins TRBV7-3 to TRBJ2-1; D uncertain. From germline, CDR1 is SGHTA and CDR2 FQGTGA. The CDR3 runs to 13 residues. Trimming shortened V by 3 bases and J by 4 bases, and 7 bases separated the two germline ends. The CDR3 protein is CASSFNPYNEQFF. CDR3 DNA: TGTGCCAGCAGCTTCAACCCTTACAATGAGCAGTTCTTC.

V gene TRBV18 combines with J gene TRBJ1-2; 8 bases are a match to TRBD1. The CDR3 covers 15 residues. Germline-derived CDR1 and CDR2 are KGHSH and LQKENI. Trimming removed 3 bases from V and 0 bases from J; junction bases left unmatched: 3. In DNA form, the CDR3 reads TGTGCCAGCTCACCCCGGACAGGGCCTAACTATGGCTACACCTTC. It translates to CASSPRTGPNYGYTF.

The chain uses TRBV30 and TRBJ1-2; no definite D call. Germline V CDR1 and CDR2: GTSNPN, SVGIG (reference sequence). Trimming shortened V by 2 bases and J by 4 bases, and 14 bases separated the two germline ends. CDR3 length equals 14 residues. CDR3 protein: CAWSTETMGYGYTF. In DNA form, the CDR3 reads TGTGCCTGGAGTACGGAGACTATGGGCTATGGCTACACCTTC.

This clone has ten or more counts. The V gene is TRBV7-2, the J gene TRBJ2-1; TRBD2 aligns across 10 bases. The CDR3 has 18 residues. CDR1 is SGHTA and CDR2 is FQGNSA in the germline V gene. The V segment lost 1 base and the J segment 5 bases; nucleotides outside the gene matches: 11. The CDR3 DNA reads TGTGCCAGCAGCTTAGGCATTGTAGCGGGAGGAGGAGACAATGAGCAGTTCTTC. This translates into CASSLGIVAGGGDNEQFF.

This clone was found a few times. This chain joins TRBV10-3 and TRBJ1-2; D gene uncertain. CDR3 length: 13 residues. V lost 6 bases, J lost 5 bases, and 13 bases lay in between. Germline CDR1 ENHRY, CDR2 SYGVKD. The CDR3 region is CAISADQTYGYTF. The CDR3, as DNA: TGTGCCATCAGCGCTGACCAGACATATGGCTACACCTTC.

This chain connects TRBV29-1 to TRBJ2-7, with TRBD1 identical over 12 bases. The CDR3 runs 16 residues. The J segment lost 5 bases and the V segment lost 3 bases, leaving 11 bases of the junction unmatched. Germline CDR1 reads SQVTM; CDR2 reads ANQGSEA. The CDR3 spells CSVDGSGTGGMDEQYF. The DNA for the CDR3 is TGCAGCGTTGATGGGTCCGGGACAGGGGGCATGGACGAGCAGTACTTC.

The chain recombines TRBV30 with TRBJ2-2; D not resolved. This CDR3 has 12 residues. Trimming took off 3 bases at V and 7 bases at J, with 9 bases between the two ends. CDR1 is GTSNPN and CDR2 is SVGIG in the germline V gene (reference sequence). Written as DNA, the CDR3 is TGTGCCTGGAGGAGGATTAACGGGGAGCTGTTTTTT. Its translation: CAWRRINGELFF. Drawing the rest from reference TRBV30 and TRBJ2-2, the complete variable domain is SQTIHQWPATLVQPVGSPLSLECTVEGTSNPNLYWYRQAAGRGLQLLFYSVGIGQISSEVPQNLSASRPQDRQFILSSKKLLLSDSGFYLCAWRRINGELFFGEGSRLTVL.

In its sample, this clone was seen a few times. The rearrangement links TRBV7-2 to TRBJ2-7; D is possibly TRBD1 (6 bases). The germline V and J ends were trimmed by 2 bases and 6 bases, with 17 bases remaining between them. The germline V gene has CDR1 SGHTA and CDR2 FQGNSA. The CDR3 has 15 amino acids. The CDR3 DNA is TGTGCCAGCAGCTTACCCACAGGGTTCCGGGCCGAGCAGTACTTC. Residues: CASSLPTGFRAEQYF. Together with reference TRBV7-2 and TRBJ2-7, the CDR3 gives the full variable domain: GAGVSQSPSNKVTEKGKDVELRCDPISGHTALYWYRQSLGQGLEFLIYFQGNSAPDKSGLPSDRFSAERTGGSVSTLTIQRTQQEDSAVYLCASSLPTGFRAEQYFGPGTRLTVT.

This clone was picked up many times. The V and J genes are TRBV7-2 and TRBJ2-6; TRBD1 aligns across 8 bases. Germline V gene lookup returns CDR1 SGHTA and CDR2 FQGNSA. The CDR3 runs 15 residues. CDR3: CASRTGSSGANVLTF. The CDR3 region has the DNA TGTGCTAGCCGGACAGGGAGCTCTGGGGCCAACGTCCTGACTTTC.

The chain uses TRBV10-3 and TRBJ2-3; 8 positions agree with TRBD2. CDR3 length equals 17 residues. Looked up from germline, CDR1 is ENHRY and CDR2 is SYGVKD. V dropped 1 base and J dropped 1; count of bases not matched to a gene: 7. The DNA for the CDR3 is TGTGCCATCAGTGAGTTCAGGGCGGGAGGCGGCACAGATACGCAGTATTTT. This gives the protein CAISEFRAGGGTDTQYF.

The chain employs TRBV10-3 and TRBJ2-4; 7 bases are a match to TRBD2. From germline, CDR1 is ENHRY and CDR2 SYGVKD. The length of the CDR3 is 16 residues. V was pared by 2 bases and J by 0 bases, with 4 bases of the junction left unmatched. This chain's CDR3 is CAISEIAGLAKNIQYF. As DNA, the CDR3 is TGTGCCATCAGTGAGATAGCGGGCCTAGCCAAAAACATTCAGTACTTC.

This clone was seen more than once but under ten times. This may stem from a read error, because a much larger clone lies one nucleotide away. The chain combines TRBV4-2 with TRBJ2-1; no firm D call. The CDR3 covers 13 residues. CDR1 and CDR2 from the germline V gene are LGHNA and YNFKEQ. V lost 4 bases, J lost 1 base, and 5 bases lay in between. CDR3: CASSPGSYNEQFF. In nucleotides, the CDR3 is TGTGCCAGCAGCCCCGGGTCCTACAATGAGCAGTTCTTC.

This clone was seen many times. The rearrangement joins TRBV23-1 to TRBJ1-5, with D hard to call. TRBV23-1 is identified as an open reading frame with a role that is uncertain. Deletions cut 1 base from V and 2 bases from J, with 12 bases between. The CDR3 is made up of 16 amino acids. CDR3 amino acids: CASSQFPSLGNQPQHF. CDR3 nucleotide sequence: TGCGCCAGCAGTCAATTTCCCAGTTTAGGCAATCAGCCCCAGCATTTT.

This clone was found a few times. The CDR3 DNA sequence: TGTGCCAGCAGCCCCTACGAGCAGTACTTC. This translates into CASSPYEQYF. The chain has TRBV9 and TRBJ2-7; D not certain. The CDR3 consists of 10 residues. Germline V CDR1 and CDR2: SGDLS, YYNGEE. Trimming cost V 4 bases and J 2 bases, with 1 base left between them.

The V call is TRBV5-6, the J call TRBJ2-7, with a weak D call TRBD1 (5 bases). Between the trimmed V and J ends, which lost 0 bases and 5 bases, there was a span of 9 bases. Germline assignment: CDR1 SGHDT and CDR2 YYEEEE. The length of the CDR3 is 13 residues. Here the CDR3 DNA reads TGTGCCAGCAGCTTGGCAGGGCCACACGAGCAGTACTTC. This gives the protein CASSLAGPHEQYF.

This clone has just a few counts. V and J are TRBV2 and TRBJ1-5; a possible D gene is TRBD1 (6 bases). CDR1 and CDR2 (germline): SNHLY, FYNNEI. Trimming shortened V by 8 bases and J by 1 base, and 15 bases separated the two germline ends. This CDR3 contains 15 residues. CDR3 DNA: TGTGCCAGCGTACTAGGGGGATCGAGCAATCAGCCCCAGCATTTT. Protein sequence: CASVLGGSSNQPQHF.